A selection of T cell receptor beta chains follows, all from one sample in a study of cytomegalovirus exposure and HLA in healthy donors. Assay used: immunoSEQ multiplex PCR; TCRdb lists only in-frame clones, some missing. The repertoire includes around 160,000 clones, 70% to 90% of them detected once, and roughly 10% sits in the top ten. The sample comprised PBMCs. Receptors were obtained from a man aged 18 to 29 in good health and CMV-seropositive. Both conserved end residues are part of each CDR3. The D gene is left open where the match is weak. Clone size, where shown, is once, few, many, or a class for clones that have expanded.

length	V	J	D	size	CDR3	DNA
15	TRBV10-3	TRBJ2-7	TRBD1	.	CAISELGTGEDEQYF	TGTGCCATCAGTGAACTAGGGACAGGGGAGGATGAGCAGTACTTC
15	TRBV7-7	TRBJ2-3	TRBD2	few	CASSLGLAGTYTQYF	TGTGCCAGCAGCTTAGGGTTAGCGGGTACATATACGCAGTATTTT
12	TRBV7-8	TRBJ1-5	.	.	CASSLVGEPQHF	TGTGCCAGCAGCTTAGTCGGGGAGCCCCAGCATTTT
13	TRBV7-7	TRBJ1-3	.	.	CASSPGGIGTIYF	TGTGCCAGCAGCCCGGGGGGGATTGGCACCATATATTTT
14	TRBV19	TRBJ2-7	.	.	CASRRDTTTYEQYF	TGTGCCAGTAGAAGGGACACGACAACCTACGAGCAGTACTTC
14	TRBV6-1	TRBJ1-2	.	.	CASSRQYANYGYTF	TGTGCCAGCAGCAGACAGTACGCTAACTATGGCTACACCTTC
13	TRBV19	TRBJ1-5	TRBD1	.	CASRGQGNQPQHF	TGTGCCAGTAGAGGACAGGGAAATCAGCCCCAGCATTTT
15	TRBV19	TRBJ2-5	TRBD2	.	CAPPGTSGGEETQYF	TGTGCCCCGCCCGGGACTAGCGGGGGCGAAGAGACCCAGTACTTC
14	TRBV18	TRBJ2-5	TRBD2	.	CASSSGTSVETQYF	TGTGCCAGCTCATCCGGGACTAGCGTGGAGACCCAGTACTTC
14	TRBV5-4	TRBJ1-1	.	once	CASSFPGRNTEAFF	TGTGCCAGCAGCTTTCCGGGGAGAAACACTGAAGCTTTCTTT
16	TRBV4-2	TRBJ2-6	.	.	CASSQEGVSGANVLTF	TGTGCCAGCAGCCAAGAAGGAGTCTCTGGGGCCAACGTCCTGACTTTC
14	TRBV5-3	TRBJ1-5	TRBD1	.	CARSSYTGGQPQHF	TGTGCCAGAAGCTCCTACACAGGGGGCCAGCCCCAGCATTTT
16	TRBV18	TRBJ2-5	TRBD2	.	CASSPWTSGGEETQYF	TGTGCCAGCTCACCATGGACTAGCGGGGGAGAAGAGACCCAGTACTTC
14	TRBV7-9	TRBJ2-5	.	.	CASSSDRTQETQYF	TGTGCCAGCAGCTCCGACAGGACTCAAGAGACCCAGTACTTC
15	TRBV6-1	TRBJ1-4	.	few	CASSEARGNEEKLFF	TGTGCCAGCAGTGAAGCTCGGGGAAATGAGGAAAAACTGTTTTTT
14	TRBV7-2	TRBJ2-7	TRBD1	.	CASSSFGTAYEQYF	TGTGCCAGCAGCTCTTTCGGGACAGCCTACGAGCAGTACTTC
12	TRBV9	TRBJ2-5	.	once	CASSVAGETQYF	TGTGCCAGCAGCGTGGCAGGAGAGACCCAGTACTTC
14	TRBV19	TRBJ1-1	.	.	CASSLSGMNTEAFF	TGTGCCAGTAGTCTCAGCGGCATGAACACTGAAGCTTTCTTT
13	TRBV28	TRBJ1-5	.	.	CASSSEIVQPQHF	TGTGCCAGCAGTTCCGAAATAGTTCAGCCCCAGCATTTT
18	TRBV5-1	TRBJ1-5	TRBD1	.	CASSLDLPLDRSNQPQHF	TGCGCCAGCAGCTTGGACCTCCCGCTGGACAGGAGCAATCAGCCCCAGCATTTT
13	TRBV5-1	TRBJ2-1	.	.	CASRSVSDNEQFF	TGCGCCAGCCGATCAGTTTCCGACAATGAGCAGTTCTTC
15	TRBV12-5	TRBJ2-3	.	.	CASGLDPTSTDTQYF	TGTGCTAGTGGTTTGGACCCGACTAGCACAGATACGCAGTATTTT
15	TRBV2	TRBJ2-1	TRBD2	.	CASSERSGGVNEQFF	TGTGCCAGCAGTGAACGAAGCGGGGGGGTCAATGAGCAGTTCTTC
15	TRBV19	TRBJ1-3	TRBD1	.	CASTKGTAGGNTIYF	TGTGCCAGCACGAAAGGGACAGCCGGGGGAAACACCATATATTTT
15	TRBV7-9	TRBJ2-2	.	.	CASSFRQERTGELFF	TGTGCCAGCAGCTTCAGGCAAGAACGCACCGGGGAGCTGTTTTTT
16	TRBV6-1	TRBJ1-6	.	.	CASSGQTLTWDSPLHF	TGTGCCAGCAGTGGGCAGACTCTTACTTGGGATTCACCCCTCCACTTT
15	TRBV19	TRBJ2-2	TRBD2	few	CASSRGVGSAGELFF	TGTGCCAGTAGTCGGGGGGTAGGGTCGGCCGGGGAGCTGTTTTTT
16	TRBV5-6	TRBJ1-2	TRBD1	few	CASSLPGTGSNYGYTF	TGTGCCAGCAGCTTACCCGGGACAGGGAGCAACTATGGCTACACCTTC
15	TRBV6-1	TRBJ2-1	TRBD2	.	CASSEGLADYNEQFF	TGTGCCAGCAGTGAGGGACTAGCGGATTACAATGAGCAGTTCTTC
13	TRBV7-3	TRBJ1-3	.	.	CASSLGSSGTIYF	TGTGCCAGCAGTCTCGGGTCCTCCGGCACCATATATTTT
13	TRBV7-2	TRBJ2-2	.	.	CASSLVPAGELFF	TGTGCCAGCAGCTTAGTTCCGGCCGGGGAGCTGTTTTTT
15	TRBV7-9	TRBJ1-2	.	.	CASSYWAGTTPGYTF	TGTGCCAGCAGCTATTGGGCCGGGACAACACCTGGCTACACCTTC
15	TRBV2	TRBJ1-5	.	.	CASRGAGRGNQPQHF	TGTGCCAGCAGGGGAGCGGGGAGAGGCAATCAGCCCCAGCATTTT
15	TRBV7-2	TRBJ2-5	TRBD2	.	CASSLVAGDQETQYF	TGTGCCAGCAGCCTCGTGGCGGGGGACCAAGAGACCCAGTACTTC
13	TRBV6-5	TRBJ2-2	.	.	CASRYPYTGELFF	TGTGCCAGCAGGTACCCTTACACCGGGGAGCTGTTTTTT
16	TRBV4-1	TRBJ1-5	.	.	CASSQVWTGGNQPQHF	TGCGCCAGCAGCCAAGTGTGGACCGGGGGGAATCAGCCCCAGCATTTT
18	TRBV7-9	TRBJ1-2	TRBD1	.	CASSAPGQGANRGYGYTF	TGTGCCAGCAGCGCTCCGGGACAGGGGGCAAATAGGGGATATGGCTACACCTTC
16	TRBV19	TRBJ2-6	.	.	CASSSQGGAGANVLTF	TGTGCCAGTAGTTCACAGGGGGGGGCTGGGGCCAACGTCCTGACTTTC
15	TRBV2	TRBJ1-1	.	.	CASSTANRGSPEAFF	TGTGCCAGCAGCACCGCTAATCGAGGGTCTCCTGAAGCTTTCTTT
15	TRBV18	TRBJ1-2	.	once	CASSPPAGGGHGYTF	TGTGCCAGCTCACCACCTGCCGGGGGGGGGCATGGCTACACCTTC
15	TRBV14	TRBJ1-4	TRBD1	.	CASSQVGTGREKLFF	TGTGCCAGCAGCCAAGTTGGGACAGGGAGAGAAAAACTGTTTTTT
14	TRBV7-9	TRBJ2-7	.	.	CASSGGETGREQYF	TGTGCCAGCAGCGGAGGGGAGACAGGGCGGGAGCAGTACTTC
13	TRBV13	TRBJ1-2	TRBD1	.	CASKQGGAEGYTF	TGTGCCAGTAAACAGGGGGGCGCGGAAGGCTACACCTTC
15	TRBV5-6	TRBJ1-6	.	.	CASSLDQGYNSPLHF	TGTGCCAGCAGCTTGGACCAGGGATATAATTCACCCCTCCACTTT
15	TRBV5-5	TRBJ2-7	TRBD1	once	CASSVDRVSSYEQYF	TGTGCCAGCAGCGTGGACAGGGTTTCCTCCTACGAGCAGTACTTC